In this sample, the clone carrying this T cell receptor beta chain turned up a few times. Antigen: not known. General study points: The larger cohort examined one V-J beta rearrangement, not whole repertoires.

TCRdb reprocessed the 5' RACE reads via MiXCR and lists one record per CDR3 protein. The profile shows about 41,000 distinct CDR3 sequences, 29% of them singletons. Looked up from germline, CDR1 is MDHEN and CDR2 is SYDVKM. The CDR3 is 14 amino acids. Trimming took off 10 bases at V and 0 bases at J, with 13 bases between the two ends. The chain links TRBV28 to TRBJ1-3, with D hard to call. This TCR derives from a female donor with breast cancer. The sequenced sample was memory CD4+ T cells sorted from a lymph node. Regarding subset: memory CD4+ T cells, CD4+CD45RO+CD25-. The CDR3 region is CATLDASSGNTIYF. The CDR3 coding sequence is TGTGCCACCCTGGACGCATCCTCTGGAAACACCATATATTTT. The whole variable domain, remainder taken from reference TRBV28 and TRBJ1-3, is DVKVTQSSRYLVKRTGEKVFLECVQDMDHENMFWYRQDPGLGLRLIYFSYDVKMKEKGDIPEGYSVSREKKERFSLILESASTNQTSMYLCATLDASSGNTIYFGEGSWLTVV.